The 5 T cell receptor beta chains listed next were all sequenced from one sample in a study of blood T cell repertoires in COVID-19. Generated by immunoSEQ multiplex PCR, the TCRdb table keeps only in-frame clones and is missing some. The sample records about 190,000 clones, 80% to 85% being singletons. The sequencing input was peripheral blood. These receptors were collected from a woman aged 30 to 39 with acute or convalescent COVID-19.

The chain has TRBV30 and TRBJ2-5, with a tentative D call TRBD1 (5 bases). Germline CDR1 reads GTSNPN; CDR2 reads SVGIG (reference sequence). This CDR3 contains 13 residues. V dropped 0 bases and J dropped 2 bases, with 7 bases sitting between them. The CDR3 is CAWSVRAQETQYF. CDR3 DNA: TGTGCCTGGAGTGTCAGGGCTCAAGAGACCCAGTACTTC.

The genes are TRBV6-2 or TRBV6-3 and TRBJ1-5; D may be TRBD1 (6 bases). Germline V gene lookup returns CDR1 MNHEY and CDR2 SVGEGT. The V and J ends lost 2 bases and 0 bases respectively, with 11 bases between them. The CDR3 covers 16 residues. The CDR3 here is CASSYTRQVSNQPQHF. CDR3 bases: TGTGCCAGCAGTTACACTAGACAGGTTAGCAATCAGCCCCAGCATTTT.

The rearrangement uses TRBV19 and TRBJ1-3; TRBD1 matches at 10 bases. The CDR3 has 15 amino acids. The J segment lost 3 bases and the V segment lost 8 bases, leaving 7 bases of the junction unmatched. Germline loops: CDR1 LNHDA, CDR2 SQIVND (reference sequence). CDR3 nucleotide sequence: TGTGCCAGTCTCCGAGGACAGGGGGATGGAAACACCATATATTTT. Its protein is CASLRGQGDGNTIYF.

V usage is TRBV5-1 and J usage is TRBJ2-3; the D is unclear. V lost 2 bases, J lost 1 base, and 8 bases lay in between. Germline CDR1 and CDR2: SGHRS and YFSETQ. The CDR3 totals 14 residues. For the CDR3, the DNA is TGCGCCAGCAGCTTTAGCCGGGGCACAGATACGCAGTATTTT. It yields the protein CASSFSRGTDTQYF.

The chain links TRBV13 to TRBJ2-5; 8 bases are a match to TRBD1. The V segment lost 5 bases and the J segment 4 bases; nucleotides outside the gene matches: 6. This CDR3 spans 14 amino acids. Germline lookup yields CDR1 PRHDT and CDR2 FYEKMQ (reference sequence). CDR3 sequence: CASSPWTGRETQYF. DNA for the CDR3: TGTGCCAGCAGCCCCTGGACAGGGCGAGAGACCCAGTACTTC.